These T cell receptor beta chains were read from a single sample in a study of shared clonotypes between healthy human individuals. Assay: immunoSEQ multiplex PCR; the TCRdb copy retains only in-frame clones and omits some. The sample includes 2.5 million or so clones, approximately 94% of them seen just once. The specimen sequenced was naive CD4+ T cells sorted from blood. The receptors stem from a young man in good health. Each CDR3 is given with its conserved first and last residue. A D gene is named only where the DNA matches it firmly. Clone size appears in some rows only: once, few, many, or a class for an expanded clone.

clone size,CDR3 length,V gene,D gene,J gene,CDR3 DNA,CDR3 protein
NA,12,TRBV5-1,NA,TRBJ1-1,TGCGCCAGCAGCCGTTGGGGTATTGAAGCTTTCTTT,CASSRWGIEAFF
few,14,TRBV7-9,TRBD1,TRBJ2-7,TGTGCCAGCAGCTTAGGGACAGGGGTCTACGAGCAGTACTTC,CASSLGTGVYEQYF
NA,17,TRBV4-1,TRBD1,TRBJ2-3,TGCGCCAGCAGCCATAGGTCGAGGGGGCAGGGCACAGATACGCAGTATTTT,CASSHRSRGQGTDTQYF
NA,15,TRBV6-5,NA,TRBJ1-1,TGTGCCAGCAGTTATTTCGCGCACACGAACACTGAAGCTTTCTTT,CASSYFAHTNTEAFF
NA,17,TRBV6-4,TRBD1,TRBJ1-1,TGTGCCAGCAGTGGCCCGGACAGGGCTAGAGCGAACACTGAAGCTTTCTTT,CASSGPDRARANTEAFF
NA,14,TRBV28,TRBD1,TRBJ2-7,TGTGCCAGCAGTTCCCCCAGGGGGTTCTACGAGCAGTACTTC,CASSSPRGFYEQYF
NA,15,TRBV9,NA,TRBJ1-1,TGTGCCAGCAGCCCGCGAGACGAGGGGAGGACTGAAGCTTTCTTT,CASSPRDEGRTEAFF
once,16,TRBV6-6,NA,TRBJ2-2,TGTGCCAGCAGCCCCAGGTCCGGGACCCCGCCCGGGGAGCTGTTTTTT,CASSPRSGTPPGELFF
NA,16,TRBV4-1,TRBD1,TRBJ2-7,TGCGCCAGCAGCCAAGGAGGACAGGGGGCAAAAAACGAGCAGTACTTC,CASSQGGQGAKNEQYF
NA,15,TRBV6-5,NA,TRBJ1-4,TGTGCCAGCAGGGGGGAGTCCAGGGGAGGTGAAAAACTGTTTTTT,CASRGESRGGEKLFF
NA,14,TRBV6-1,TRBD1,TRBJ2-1,TGTGCCAGCAGTAGACAGGGGGCCTATAATGAGCAGTTCTTC,CASSRQGAYNEQFF
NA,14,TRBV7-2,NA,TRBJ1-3,TGTGCCAGCAGTAGGGCCCTCTCTGGAAACACCATATATTTT,CASSRALSGNTIYF
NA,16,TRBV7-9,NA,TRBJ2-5,TGTGCCAGCAGCTTAGGCCAAAAGGGACCCCTAGGGACCCAGTACTTC,CASSLGQKGPLGTQYF
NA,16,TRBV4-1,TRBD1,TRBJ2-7,TGCGCCAGCAGCCAAGAGACAGGGGGGGCGGCCTACGAGCAGTACTTC,CASSQETGGAAYEQYF
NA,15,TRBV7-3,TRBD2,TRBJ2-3,TGTGCCAGCAGCCTACGTGGGGGGGGCACAGATACGCAGTATTTT,CASSLRGGGTDTQYF
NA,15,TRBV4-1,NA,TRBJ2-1,TGCGCCAGCAGCCAAGATGTCAGTATCGGGGGCGAGCAGTTCTTC,CASSQDVSIGGEQFF
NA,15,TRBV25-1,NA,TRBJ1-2,TGTGCCAGCAGTGGCCCGGAGAAGGGGAACTATGGCTACACCTTC,CASSGPEKGNYGYTF
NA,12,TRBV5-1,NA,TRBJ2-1,TGCGCCAGCAGCTCGGGTAGCGATGAGCAGTTCTTC,CASSSGSDEQFF
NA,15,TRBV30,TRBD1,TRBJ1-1,TGTGCCTGGAGTACCCTGGGACAGGGGAACACTGAAGCTTTCTTT,CAWSTLGQGNTEAFF
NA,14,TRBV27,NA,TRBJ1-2,TGTGCCAGCAGTCCGAGGACAGTAGCCTATGGCTACACCTTC,CASSPRTVAYGYTF
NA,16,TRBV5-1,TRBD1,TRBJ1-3,TGCGCCAGCAGCTCACGGACAGGGAGCTCTGGAAACACCATATATTTT,CASSSRTGSSGNTIYF
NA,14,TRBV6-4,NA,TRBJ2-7,TGTGCCAGGGGCCCTAGGAAAGCCACCTACGAGCAGTACTTC,CARGPRKATYEQYF
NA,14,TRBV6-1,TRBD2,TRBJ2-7,TGTGCCAGCAGAGGGACTAGCAGCTCCTACGAGCAGTACTTC,CASRGTSSSYEQYF
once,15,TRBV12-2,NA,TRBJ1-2,TGTGCAAGTCGAACCCCCCAGGGGGCAAGCTATGGCTACACCTTC,CASRTPQGASYGYTF
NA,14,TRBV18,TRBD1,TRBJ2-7,TGTGCCAGCTCCCCGGGACAGGCTAGCTACGAGCAGTACTTC,CASSPGQASYEQYF
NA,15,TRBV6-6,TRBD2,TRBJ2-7,TGTGCCAGCAGTCCTAGCGGGAGGGGGTCCTACGAGCAGTACTTC,CASSPSGRGSYEQYF